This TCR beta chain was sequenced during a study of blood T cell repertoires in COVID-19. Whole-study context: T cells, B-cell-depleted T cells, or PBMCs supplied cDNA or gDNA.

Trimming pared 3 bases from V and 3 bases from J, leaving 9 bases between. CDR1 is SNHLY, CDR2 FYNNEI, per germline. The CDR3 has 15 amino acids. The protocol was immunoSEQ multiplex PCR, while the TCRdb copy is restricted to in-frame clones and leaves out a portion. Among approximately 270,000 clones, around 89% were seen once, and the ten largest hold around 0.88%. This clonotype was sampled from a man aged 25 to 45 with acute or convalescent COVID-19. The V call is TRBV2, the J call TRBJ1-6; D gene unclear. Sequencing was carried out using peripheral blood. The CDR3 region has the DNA TGTGCCAGCAGTGAGACACCCAACTATAATTCACCCCTCCACTTT. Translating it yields CASSETPNYNSPLHF.